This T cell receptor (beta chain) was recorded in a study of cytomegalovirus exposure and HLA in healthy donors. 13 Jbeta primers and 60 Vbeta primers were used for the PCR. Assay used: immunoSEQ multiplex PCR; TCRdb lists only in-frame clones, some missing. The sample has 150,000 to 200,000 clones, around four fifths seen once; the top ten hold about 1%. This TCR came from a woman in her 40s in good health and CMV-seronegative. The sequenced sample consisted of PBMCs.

CDR3 sequence (DNA): TGTGCCAGTAGTATCCACAGTGGCTCTGGAAACACCATATATTTT. The encoded protein is CASSIHSGSGNTIYF. This chain uses TRBV19 with TRBJ1-3; D is undetermined. Germline V gene data show CDR1 as LNHDA and CDR2 as SQIVND (reference sequence). Between the trimmed V and J ends, which lost 3 bases and 0 bases, there was a span of 9 bases. The CDR3 spans 15 residues. The variable domain in full, completed from reference TRBV19 and TRBJ1-3, reads DGGITQSPKYLFRKEGQNVTLSCEQNLNHDAMYWYRQDPGQGLRLIYYSQIVNDFQKGDIAEGYSVSREKKESFPLTVTSAQKNPTAFYLCASSIHSGSGNTIYFGEGSWLTVV.